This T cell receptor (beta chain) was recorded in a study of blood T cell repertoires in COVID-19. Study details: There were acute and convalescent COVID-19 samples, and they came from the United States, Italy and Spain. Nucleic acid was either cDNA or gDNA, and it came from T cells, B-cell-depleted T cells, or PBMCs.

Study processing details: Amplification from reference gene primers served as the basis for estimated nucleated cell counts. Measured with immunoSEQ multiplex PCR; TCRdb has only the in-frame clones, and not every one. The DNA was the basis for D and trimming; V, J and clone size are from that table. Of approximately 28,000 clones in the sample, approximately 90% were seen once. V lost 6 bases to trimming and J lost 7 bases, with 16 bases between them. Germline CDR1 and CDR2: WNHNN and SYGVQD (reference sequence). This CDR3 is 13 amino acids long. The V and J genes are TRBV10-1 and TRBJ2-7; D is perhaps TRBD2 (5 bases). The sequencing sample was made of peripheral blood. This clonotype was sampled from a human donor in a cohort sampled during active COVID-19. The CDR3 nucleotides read TGCGCCAGCAGCCCGGGTCCCACGGGAGAGCAGTACTTC. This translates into CASSPGPTGEQYF.